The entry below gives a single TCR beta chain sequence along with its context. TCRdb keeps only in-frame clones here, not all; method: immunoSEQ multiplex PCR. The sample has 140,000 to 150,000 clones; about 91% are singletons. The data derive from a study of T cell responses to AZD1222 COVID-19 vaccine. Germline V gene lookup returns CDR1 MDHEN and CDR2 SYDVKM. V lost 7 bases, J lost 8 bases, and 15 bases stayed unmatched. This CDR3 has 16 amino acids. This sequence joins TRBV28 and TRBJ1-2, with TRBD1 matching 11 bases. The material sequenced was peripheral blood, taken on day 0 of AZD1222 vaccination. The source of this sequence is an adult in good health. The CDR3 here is CASTPPGQGGPVGYTF. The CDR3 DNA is TGTGCCAGCACTCCTCCGGGACAGGGGGGACCCGTCGGCTACACCTTC.